This TCR beta chain was identified in a study of blood T cell repertoires in COVID-19. Overall study: Spain, Italy and the United States supplied samples that represented acute and convalescent COVID-19.

The CDR3 contains 15 residues. Germline-derived CDR1 and CDR2 are SGDLS and YYNGEE. V shed 1 base and J 6 bases; nucleotides not matched to a gene: 7. Authors' methods: Estimation of nucleated cell counts relied on the amplification of reference gene primers. The method was immunoSEQ multiplex PCR; TCRdb's version includes in-frame clones alone and lacks a portion of them. V, J and clone size were drawn from that table, and D and trimming were deduced from the DNA. The sample includes 75,000 to 95,000 clones, 85% to 95% of them seen just once. The clonotype originates from a man in his 60s with acute or convalescent COVID-19. The genes are TRBV9 and TRBJ2-1; 7 bases agree with TRBD2. The sequencing sample was made of peripheral blood. CDR3 sequence reads: CASSVLSREGNEQFF. The CDR3 DNA sequence: TGTGCCAGCAGCGTACTTAGCAGGGAGGGCAATGAGCAGTTCTTC.